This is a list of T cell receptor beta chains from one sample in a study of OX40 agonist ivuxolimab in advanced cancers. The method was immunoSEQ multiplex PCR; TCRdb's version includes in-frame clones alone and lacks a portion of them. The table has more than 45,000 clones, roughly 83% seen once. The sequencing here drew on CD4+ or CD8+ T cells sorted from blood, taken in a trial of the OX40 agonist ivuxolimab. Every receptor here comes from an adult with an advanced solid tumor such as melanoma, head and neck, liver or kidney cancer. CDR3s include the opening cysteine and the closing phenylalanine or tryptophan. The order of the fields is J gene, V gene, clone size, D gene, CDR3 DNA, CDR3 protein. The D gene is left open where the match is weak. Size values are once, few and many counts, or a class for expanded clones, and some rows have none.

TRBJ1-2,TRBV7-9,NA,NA,TGTGCCAGCAGCCCTCTAGGGGGGGTTGGCTACACCTTC,CASSPLGGVGYTF
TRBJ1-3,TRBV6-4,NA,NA,TGTGCCAGCAGTGACGTTAGAGCTGGAAACACCATATATTTT,CASSDVRAGNTIYF
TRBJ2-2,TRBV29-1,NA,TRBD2,TGTACCGGGGGGTTGAACACCGGGGAGCTGTTTTTT,CTGGLNTGELFF
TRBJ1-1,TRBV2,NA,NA,TGTGCCAGCAGGCCAGTTACCGCAAACACTGAAGCTTTCTTT,CASRPVTANTEAFF
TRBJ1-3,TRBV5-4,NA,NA,TGTGCCAGCACTGAGATCGGAGGAGGAAACACCATATATTTT,CASTEIGGGNTIYF
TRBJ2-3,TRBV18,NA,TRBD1,TGTGCCAGCTCTCAATCACAGGGGACGAGCACAGATACGCAGTATTTT,CASSQSQGTSTDTQYF
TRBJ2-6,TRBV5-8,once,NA,TGTGCCAGCAGTCGCCTTAAGCCTTCTGGGGCCAACGTCCTGACTTTC,CASSRLKPSGANVLTF
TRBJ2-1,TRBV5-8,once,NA,TGTGCCAGCAGCTTGGCCCTCAACAGGTTCTTC,CASSLALNRFF
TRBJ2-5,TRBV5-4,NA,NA,TGTGCCAGCAGCACCGGGCCACAAGAGACCCAGTACTTC,CASSTGPQETQYF
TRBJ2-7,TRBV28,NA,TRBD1,TGTGCCAGCGGACTCTATGGACAGGGGTCCGAGCAGTACTTC,CASGLYGQGSEQYF
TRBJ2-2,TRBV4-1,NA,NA,TGCGCCAGCAGCCACAACACCGGGGAGCTGTTTTTT,CASSHNTGELFF
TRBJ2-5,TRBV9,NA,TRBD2,TGTGCCAGCAGCCCAGCGGGGGAGTACCAAGAGACCCAGTACTTC,CASSPAGEYQETQYF
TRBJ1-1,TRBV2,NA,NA,TGTGCCAGCAGGTCCAATGGGGCGAGCACTGAAGCTTTCTTT,CASRSNGASTEAFF
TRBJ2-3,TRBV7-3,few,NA,TGTGCCAGCAGCTCGACCCGGGACACAGATACGCAGTATTTT,CASSSTRDTDTQYF
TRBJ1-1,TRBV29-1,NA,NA,TGCAGCGTTGCCCCAACCATTCCAGCTGAAGCTTTCTTT,CSVAPTIPAEAFF
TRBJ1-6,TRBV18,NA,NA,TGTGCCAGCTCAACGACCCGAGGGGATAATTCACCCCTCCACTTT,CASSTTRGDNSPLHF
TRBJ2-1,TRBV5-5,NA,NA,TGTGCCAGCATCCAGATGGGCTACTACAATGAGCAGTTCTTC,CASIQMGYYNEQFF
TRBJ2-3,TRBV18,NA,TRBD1,TGTGCCAGCTCACTCGGGACAGGGGGCTTCACGGGCACAGATACGCAGTATTTT,CASSLGTGGFTGTDTQYF
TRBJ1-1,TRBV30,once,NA,TGTGCCTGGAGTAGTGGGGTGGTGAACACTGAAGCTTTCTTT,CAWSSGVVNTEAFF
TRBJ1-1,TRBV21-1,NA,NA,TGTGCCAGCAGCAAAACGGGCCGGGGGGAGTCCGACATGAACACTGAAGCTTTCTTT,CASSKTGRGESDMNTEAFF
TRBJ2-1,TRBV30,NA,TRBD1,TGTGCCTGGAGTGGAATGGTTTTTGACAGGGGCCAACCTTACAATGAGCAGTTCTTC,CAWSGMVFDRGQPYNEQFF
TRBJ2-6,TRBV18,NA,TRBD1,TGTGCCAGCTCGAGGGACAGGGGTACTGGGGCCAACGTCCTGACTTTC,CASSRDRGTGANVLTF